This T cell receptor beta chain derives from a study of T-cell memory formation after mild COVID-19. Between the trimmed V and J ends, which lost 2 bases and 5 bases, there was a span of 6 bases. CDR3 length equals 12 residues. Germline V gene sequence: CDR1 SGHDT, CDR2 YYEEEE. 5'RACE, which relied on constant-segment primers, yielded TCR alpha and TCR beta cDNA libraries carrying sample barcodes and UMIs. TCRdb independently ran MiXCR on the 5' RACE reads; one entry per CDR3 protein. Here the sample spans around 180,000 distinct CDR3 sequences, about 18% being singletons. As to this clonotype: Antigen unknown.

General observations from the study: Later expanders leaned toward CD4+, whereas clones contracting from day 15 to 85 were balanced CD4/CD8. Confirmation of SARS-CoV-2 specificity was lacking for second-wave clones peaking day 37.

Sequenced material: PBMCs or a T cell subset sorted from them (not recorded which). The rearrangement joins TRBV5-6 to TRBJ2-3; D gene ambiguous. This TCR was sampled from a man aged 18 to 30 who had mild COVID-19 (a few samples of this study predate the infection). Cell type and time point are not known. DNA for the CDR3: TGTGCCAGCAGCTTCCCACAAGATACGCAGTATTTT. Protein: CASSFPQDTQYF.